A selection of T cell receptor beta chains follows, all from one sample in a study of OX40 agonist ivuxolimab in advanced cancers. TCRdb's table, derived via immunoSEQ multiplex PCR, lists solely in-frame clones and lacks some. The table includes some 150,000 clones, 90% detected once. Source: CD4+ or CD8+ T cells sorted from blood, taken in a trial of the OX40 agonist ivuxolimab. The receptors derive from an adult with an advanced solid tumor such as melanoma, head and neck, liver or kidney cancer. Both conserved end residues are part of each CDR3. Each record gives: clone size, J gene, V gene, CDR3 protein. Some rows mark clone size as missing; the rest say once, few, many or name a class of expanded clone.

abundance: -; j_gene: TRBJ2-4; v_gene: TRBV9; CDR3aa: CASSPFSGKNIQYF
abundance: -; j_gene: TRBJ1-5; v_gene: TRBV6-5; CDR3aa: CASRREALVGPQHF
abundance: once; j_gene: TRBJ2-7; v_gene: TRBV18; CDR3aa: CASSPGQEAYEQYF
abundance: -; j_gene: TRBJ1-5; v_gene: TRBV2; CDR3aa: CASNGGNINQPQHF
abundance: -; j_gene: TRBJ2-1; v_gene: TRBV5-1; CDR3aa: CASSFGTSGSYNEQFF
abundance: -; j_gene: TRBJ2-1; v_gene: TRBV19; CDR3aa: CASSIERAGGNEQFF
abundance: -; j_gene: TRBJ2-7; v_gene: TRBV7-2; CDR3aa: CASSLGTGGFPYEQYF
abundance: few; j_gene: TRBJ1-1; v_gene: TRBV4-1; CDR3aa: CASSQVGSMNTEAFF
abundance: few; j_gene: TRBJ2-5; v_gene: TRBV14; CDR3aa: CASSQEYTAETQYF
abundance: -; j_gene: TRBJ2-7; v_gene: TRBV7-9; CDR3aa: CASTQTGTFLSYEQYF
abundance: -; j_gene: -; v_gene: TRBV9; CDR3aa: CASSVGGSGTYEQYF
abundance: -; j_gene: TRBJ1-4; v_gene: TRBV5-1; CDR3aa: CASSLGQGIEKLFF
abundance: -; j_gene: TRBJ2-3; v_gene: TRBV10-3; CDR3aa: CAISVDKTDTQYF
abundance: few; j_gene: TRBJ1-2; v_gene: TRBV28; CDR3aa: CASRTRANGGGYTF
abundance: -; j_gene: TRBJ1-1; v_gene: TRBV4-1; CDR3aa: CASSRTRTQGRLMNTEAFF
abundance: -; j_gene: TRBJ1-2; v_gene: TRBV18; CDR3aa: CASSLPGDSGYTF
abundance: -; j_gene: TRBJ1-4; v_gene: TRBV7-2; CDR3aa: CASSLGGIQEKLFF
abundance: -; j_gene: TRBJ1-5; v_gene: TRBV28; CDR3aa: CASTQVRSGNQPQHF
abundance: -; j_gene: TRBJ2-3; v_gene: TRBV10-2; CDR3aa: CASSEGSPTDTQYF
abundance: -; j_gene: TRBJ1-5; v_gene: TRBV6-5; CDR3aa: CASSYGSGQGLSHF
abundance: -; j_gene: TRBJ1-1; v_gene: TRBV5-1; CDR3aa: CASSLGKNTEAFF
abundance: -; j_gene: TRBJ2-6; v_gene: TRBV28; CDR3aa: CASSSPPGRPGSGANVLTF
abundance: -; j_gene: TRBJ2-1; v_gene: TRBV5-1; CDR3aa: CASSLGLAGASSYNEQFF
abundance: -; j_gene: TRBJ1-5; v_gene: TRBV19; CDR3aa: CASKGQGLHNQPQHF
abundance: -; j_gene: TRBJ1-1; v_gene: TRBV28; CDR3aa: CASSLIGGGGNTEAFF
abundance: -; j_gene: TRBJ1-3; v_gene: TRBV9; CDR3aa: CASSQQSSGNTIYF
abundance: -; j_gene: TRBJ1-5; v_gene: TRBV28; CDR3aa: CASSLTGQGIVGNQPQHF
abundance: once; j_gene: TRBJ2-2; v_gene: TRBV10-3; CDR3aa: CAIRGTGGAGTGELFF
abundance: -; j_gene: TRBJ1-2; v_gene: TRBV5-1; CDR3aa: CASSGLTDDYGYTF
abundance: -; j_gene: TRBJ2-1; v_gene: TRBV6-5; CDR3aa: CASIGSSYNEQFF
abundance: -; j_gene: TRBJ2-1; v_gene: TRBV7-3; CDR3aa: CASSLSQGMYNEQFF
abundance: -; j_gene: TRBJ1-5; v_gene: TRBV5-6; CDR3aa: CASSLVGLNQPQHF
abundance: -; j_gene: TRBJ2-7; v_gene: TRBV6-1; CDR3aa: CASFQGAPYEQYF
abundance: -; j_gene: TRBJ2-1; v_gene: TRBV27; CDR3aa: CASSLGIPSYNEQFF
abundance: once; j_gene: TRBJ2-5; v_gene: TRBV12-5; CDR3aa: CASGLGGAGAQETQYF
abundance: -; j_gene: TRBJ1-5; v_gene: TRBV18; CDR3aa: CASSPGESQPQHF
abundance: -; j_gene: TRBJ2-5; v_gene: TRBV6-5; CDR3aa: CASSYSAGNRGETQYF
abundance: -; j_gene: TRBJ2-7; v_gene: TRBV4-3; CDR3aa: CASSQWTGGYEQYF
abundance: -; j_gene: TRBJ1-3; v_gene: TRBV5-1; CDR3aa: CASSLGGPGNTIYF
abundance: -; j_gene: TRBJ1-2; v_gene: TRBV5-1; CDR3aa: CASSLYDSNYGYTF
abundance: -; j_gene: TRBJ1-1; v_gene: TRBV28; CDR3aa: CASSLTQGGEAFF
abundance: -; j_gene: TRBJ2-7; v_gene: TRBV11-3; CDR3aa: CASSSDRFGEQYF
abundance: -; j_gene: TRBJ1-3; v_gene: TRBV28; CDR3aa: CASNRGVGNTIYF
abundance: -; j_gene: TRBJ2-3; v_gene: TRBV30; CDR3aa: CAWSAGRDTQYF
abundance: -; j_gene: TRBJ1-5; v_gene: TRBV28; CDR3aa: CASVSLGYNQPQHF
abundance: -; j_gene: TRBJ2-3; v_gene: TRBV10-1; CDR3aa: CASSPGLAGLDTQYF
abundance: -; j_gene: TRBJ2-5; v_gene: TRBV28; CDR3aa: CAGRDSGSIETQYF
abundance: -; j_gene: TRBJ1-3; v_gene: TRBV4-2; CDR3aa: CASSPDLSGNTIYF
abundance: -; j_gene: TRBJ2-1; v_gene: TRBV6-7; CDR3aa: CASSLAGRNEQFF
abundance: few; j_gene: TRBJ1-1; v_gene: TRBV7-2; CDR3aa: CASSLQGANTEAFF
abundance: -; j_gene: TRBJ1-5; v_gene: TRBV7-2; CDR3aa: CASSLQYSNQPQHF
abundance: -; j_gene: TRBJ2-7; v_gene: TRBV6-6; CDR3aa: CASSYSDRGTHEQYF
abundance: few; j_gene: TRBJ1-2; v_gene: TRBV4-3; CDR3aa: CASSFRDGNYGYTF
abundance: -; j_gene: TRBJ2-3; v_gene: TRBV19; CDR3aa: CASSIPYSTSTDTQYF
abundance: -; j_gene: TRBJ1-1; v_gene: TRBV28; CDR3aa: CASSLLYPGGNTEAFF
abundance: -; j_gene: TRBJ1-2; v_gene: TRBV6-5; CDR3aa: CASSYVAGGYGYTF
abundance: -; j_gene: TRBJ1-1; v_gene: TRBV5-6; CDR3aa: CASSFFRNTEAFF